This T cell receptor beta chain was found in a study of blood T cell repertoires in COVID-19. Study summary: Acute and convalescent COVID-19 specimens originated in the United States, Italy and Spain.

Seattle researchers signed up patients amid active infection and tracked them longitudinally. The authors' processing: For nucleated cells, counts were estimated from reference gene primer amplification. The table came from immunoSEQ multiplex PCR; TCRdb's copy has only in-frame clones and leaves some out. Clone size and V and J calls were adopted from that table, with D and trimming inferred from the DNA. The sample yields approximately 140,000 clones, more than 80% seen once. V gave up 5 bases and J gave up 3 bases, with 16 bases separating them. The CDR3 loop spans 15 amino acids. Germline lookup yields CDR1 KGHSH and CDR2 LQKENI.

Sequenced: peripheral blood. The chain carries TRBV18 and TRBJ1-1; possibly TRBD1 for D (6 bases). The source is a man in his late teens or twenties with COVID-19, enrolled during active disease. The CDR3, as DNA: TGTGCCAGCTCAGTAATGCTACAGGGAGACACTGAAGCTTTCTTT. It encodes CASSVMLQGDTEAFF.